The 5 T cell receptor beta chains below were found in one sample sequenced in a study of blood T cell repertoires in COVID-19. Libraries were prepared by immunoSEQ multiplex PCR; TCRdb keeps only in-frame clonotypes and omits some of them. The sample consists of about 230,000 clones, almost 85% of them appearing once. The sequencing sample was made of peripheral blood. These receptors came from a man aged 45-65 years with COVID-19, enrolled during active disease.

The chain carries TRBV30 and TRBJ2-7; D is possibly TRBD1 (5 bases). Germline V gene sequence: CDR1 GTSNPN, CDR2 SVGIG (reference sequence). The germline V and J ends were trimmed by 2 bases and 6 bases, with 14 bases remaining between them. CDR3 length: 13 amino acids. CDR3 sequence reads: CAWSISGFGEQYF. The CDR3 nucleotides are TGTGCCTGGAGTATTTCAGGGTTCGGCGAGCAGTACTTC.

The chain couples TRBV19 to TRBJ1-1; TRBD1 agrees at 10 bases. The CDR3 length is 13 residues. With 1 base clipped from V and 10 bases from J, the junction kept 3 bases outside the gene matches. Looked up from germline, CDR1 is LNHDA and CDR2 is SQIVND (reference sequence). The CDR3 spells CASSIGQGARAFF. The CDR3 DNA reads as TGTGCCAGTAGTATAGGACAGGGGGCGAGAGCTTTCTTT. Complete variable domain (other parts from reference TRBV19 and TRBJ1-1): DGGITQSPKYLFRKEGQNVTLSCEQNLNHDAMYWYRQDPGQGLRLIYYSQIVNDFQKGDIAEGYSVSREKKESFPLTVTSAQKNPTAFYLCASSIGQGARAFFGQGTRLTVV.

Comments on this clone: In the same sample, other DNA sequences code for this CDR3. This chain links TRBV5-1 with TRBJ2-7; 8 bases match TRBD1. This CDR3 contains 14 residues. Germline assignment: CDR1 SGHRS and CDR2 YFSETQ. Trimming at V came to 0 bases and at J to 2 bases, leaving 1 base not matched to a gene. In DNA form, the CDR3 reads TGCGCCAGCAGCTTGGAACAGGGGGCCTACGAGCAGTACTTC. It yields the protein CASSLEQGAYEQYF.

The rearrangement uses TRBV28 and TRBJ1-2; 7 bases line up with TRBD1. This CDR3 spans 15 amino acids. CDR1 MDHEN and CDR2 SYDVKM come from the germline V gene. V was pared by 6 bases and J by 0 bases, with 7 bases of the junction left unmatched. DNA for the CDR3: TGTGCCAGCAGATTCCCAACAGGGGCTAACTATGGCTACACCTTC. It specifies CASRFPTGANYGYTF.

This sequence joins TRBV28 and TRBJ1-5, with TRBD1 identical over 7 bases. V was pared by 6 bases and J by 4 bases, with 9 bases of the junction left unmatched. This CDR3 region has 15 residues. Per the germline V gene, CDR1 is MDHEN and CDR2 is SYDVKM. CDR3 nucleotide sequence: TGTGCCAGCAGAACCCATGGACAGGAGAATCAGCCCCAGCATTTT. It yields the protein CASRTHGQENQPQHF.